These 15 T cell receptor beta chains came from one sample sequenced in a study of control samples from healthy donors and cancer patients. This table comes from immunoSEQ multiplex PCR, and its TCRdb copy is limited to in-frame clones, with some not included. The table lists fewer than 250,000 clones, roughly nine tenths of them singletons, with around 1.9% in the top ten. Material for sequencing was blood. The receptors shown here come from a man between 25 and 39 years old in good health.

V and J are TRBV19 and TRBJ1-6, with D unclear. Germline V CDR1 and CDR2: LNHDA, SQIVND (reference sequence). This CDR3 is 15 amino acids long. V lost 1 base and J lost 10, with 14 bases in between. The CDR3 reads CASSIGGRTLSPLHF. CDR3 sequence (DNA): TGTGCCAGTAGTATAGGAGGTAGGACGCTGTCACCCCTCCACTTT.

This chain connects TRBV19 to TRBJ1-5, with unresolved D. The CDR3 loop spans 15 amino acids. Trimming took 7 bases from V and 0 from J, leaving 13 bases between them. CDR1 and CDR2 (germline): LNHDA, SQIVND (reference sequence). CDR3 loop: CASKAATISNQPQHF. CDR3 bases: TGTGCCAGTAAAGCGGCAACAATTAGCAATCAGCCCCAGCATTTT.

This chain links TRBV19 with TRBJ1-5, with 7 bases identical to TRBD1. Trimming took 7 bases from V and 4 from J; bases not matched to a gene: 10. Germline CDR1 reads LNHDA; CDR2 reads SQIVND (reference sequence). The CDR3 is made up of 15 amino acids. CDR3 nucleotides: TGTGCCAGTAAGTTCCCGGACAGGCCTAATCAGCCCCAGCATTTT. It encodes CASKFPDRPNQPQHF.

The CDR3, as DNA: TGTGCCAGCAGCTTAGAGAGGCGCTCTGGGGCCAACGTCCTGACTTTC. This translates into CASSLERRSGANVLTF. This chain links TRBV11-2 with TRBJ2-6; D ambiguous. The V end lost 0 bases, the J end lost 0 bases, and 6 bases lay between the germline ends. The CDR3 extends over 16 amino acids. Germline CDR1 reads SGHAT; CDR2 reads FQNNGV.

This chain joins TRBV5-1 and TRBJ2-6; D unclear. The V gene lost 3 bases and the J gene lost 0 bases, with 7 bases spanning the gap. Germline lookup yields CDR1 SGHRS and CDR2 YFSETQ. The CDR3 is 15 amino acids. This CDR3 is CASSSDYSGANVLTF. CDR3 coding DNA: TGCGCCAGCAGCTCGGATTACTCTGGGGCCAACGTCCTGACTTTC.

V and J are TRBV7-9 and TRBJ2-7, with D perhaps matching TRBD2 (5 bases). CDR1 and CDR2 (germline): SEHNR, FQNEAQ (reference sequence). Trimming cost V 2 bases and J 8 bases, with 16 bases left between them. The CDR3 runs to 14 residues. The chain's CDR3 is CASSLFMEADQQYF. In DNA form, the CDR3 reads TGTGCCAGCAGCTTATTCATGGAAGCGGATCAGCAGTACTTC. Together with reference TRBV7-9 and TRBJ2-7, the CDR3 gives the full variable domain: DTGVSQNPRHKITKRGQNVTFRCDPISEHNRLYWYRQTLGQGPEFLTYFQNEAQLEKSRLLSDRFSAERPKGSFSTLEIQRTEQGDSAMYLCASSLFMEADQQYFGPGTRLTVT.

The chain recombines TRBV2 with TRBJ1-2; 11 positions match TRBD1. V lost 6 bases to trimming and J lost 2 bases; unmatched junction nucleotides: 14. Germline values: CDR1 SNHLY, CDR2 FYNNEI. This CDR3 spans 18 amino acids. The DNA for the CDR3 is TGTGCCAGCAGCAAAAATCCCCGGGGGACAGGGGGAAACTATGGCTACACCTTC. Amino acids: CASSKNPRGTGGNYGYTF.

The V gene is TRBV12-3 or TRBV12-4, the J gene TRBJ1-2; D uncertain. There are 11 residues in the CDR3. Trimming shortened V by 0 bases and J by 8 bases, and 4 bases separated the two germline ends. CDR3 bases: TGTGCCAGCAGTTTAGCGGGCGGCTACACCTTC. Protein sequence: CASSLAGGYTF.

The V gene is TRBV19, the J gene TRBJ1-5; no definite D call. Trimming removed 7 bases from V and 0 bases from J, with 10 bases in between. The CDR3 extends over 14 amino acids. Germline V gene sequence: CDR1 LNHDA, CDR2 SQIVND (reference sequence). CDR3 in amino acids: CASISGYSNQPQHF. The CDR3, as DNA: TGTGCCAGTATCTCCGGATATAGCAATCAGCCCCAGCATTTT.

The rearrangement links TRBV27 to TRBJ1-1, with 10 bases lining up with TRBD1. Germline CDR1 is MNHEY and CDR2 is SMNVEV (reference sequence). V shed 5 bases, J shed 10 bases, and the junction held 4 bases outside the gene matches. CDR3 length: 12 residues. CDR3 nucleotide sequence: TGTGCCAGCAGTGCCGACAGGGGGCGAGCTTTCTTT. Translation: CASSADRGRAFF.

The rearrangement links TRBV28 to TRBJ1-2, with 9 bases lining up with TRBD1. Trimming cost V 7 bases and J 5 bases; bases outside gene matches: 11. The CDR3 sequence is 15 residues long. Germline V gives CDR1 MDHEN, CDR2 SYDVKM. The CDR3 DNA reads TGTGCCAGCACCCTCCGGGACAGGGTGATGTATGGCTACACCTTC. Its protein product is CASTLRDRVMYGYTF.

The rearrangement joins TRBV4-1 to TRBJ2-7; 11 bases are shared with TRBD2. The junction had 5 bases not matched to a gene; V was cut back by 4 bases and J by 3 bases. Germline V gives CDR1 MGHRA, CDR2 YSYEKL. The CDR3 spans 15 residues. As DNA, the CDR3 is TGCGCCAGCAGCCCAACCGGGACTAGCGGCTACGAGCAGTACTTC. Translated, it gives CASSPTGTSGYEQYF.

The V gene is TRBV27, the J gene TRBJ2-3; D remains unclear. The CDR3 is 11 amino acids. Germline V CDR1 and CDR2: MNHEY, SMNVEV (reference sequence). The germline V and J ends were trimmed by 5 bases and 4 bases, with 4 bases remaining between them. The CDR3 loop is CASSTSDTQYF. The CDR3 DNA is TGTGCCAGCAGTACCTCAGATACGCAGTATTTT.

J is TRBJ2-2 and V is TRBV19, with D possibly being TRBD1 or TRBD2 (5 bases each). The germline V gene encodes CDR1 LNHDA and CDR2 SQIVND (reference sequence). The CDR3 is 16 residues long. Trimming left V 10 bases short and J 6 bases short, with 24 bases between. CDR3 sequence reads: CAIPLGVGRVAGELFF. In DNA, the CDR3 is TGTGCCATCCCCTTGGGGGTGGGCAGGGTCGCCGGGGAGCTGTTTTTT.

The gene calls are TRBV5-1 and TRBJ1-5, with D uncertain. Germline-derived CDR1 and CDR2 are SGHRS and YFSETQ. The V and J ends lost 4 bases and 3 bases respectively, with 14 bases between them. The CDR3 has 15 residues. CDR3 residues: CASSPSSGLNQPQHF. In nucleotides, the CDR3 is TGCGCCAGCAGCCCCTCGTCCGGACTCAATCAGCCCCAGCATTTT.